These 27 T cell receptor beta chains were all obtained from the same sample, sequenced in a study of blood T cell repertoires in COVID-19. Clones were read by immunoSEQ multiplex PCR, and TCRdb kept only the in-frame ones, dropping some. Of fewer than 150,000 clones listed, 70% to 90% were seen once; the top ten hold approximately 4.5%. The specimen was peripheral blood. These receptors came from a woman aged 45-65 years with acute or convalescent COVID-19.

The V gene is TRBV4-3, the J gene TRBJ1-1; the match to TRBD1 covers 9 bases. The V gene's germline CDR1 is LGHNA and CDR2 YSLEER. After removal of 3 bases from V and 3 bases from J, the junction contained 5 bases not matched to a gene. The CDR3 totals 15 residues. CDR3: CASSHMGQGHTEAFF. CDR3 nucleotides: TGCGCCAGCAGCCACATGGGACAGGGACACACTGAAGCTTTCTTT.

The V and J genes are TRBV5-4 and TRBJ2-7; the match to TRBD2 covers 11 bases. V lost 2 bases and J lost 0; bases outside the gene matches: 10. This CDR3 has 18 amino acids. Germline CDR1 and CDR2: SGHNT and YYREEE (reference sequence). The CDR3 DNA follows: TGTGCCAGCAGCTTCATGACTAGCGGGACTTATTACTCCTACGAGCAGTACTTC. Its translation: CASSFMTSGTYYSYEQYF. Full variable domain (remainder filled in from reference TRBV5-4 and TRBJ2-7): ETGVTQSPTHLIKTRGQQVTLRCSSQSGHNTVSWYQQALGQGPQFIFQYYREEENGRGNFPPRFSGLQFPNYSSELNVNALELDDSALYLCASSFMTSGTYYSYEQYFGPGTRLTVT.

The table lists this clone with a few counts. The chain is built from TRBV3-1 (or the pseudogene TRBV3-2) and TRBJ2-1; 8 nucleotides line up with TRBD2. J lost 0 bases, V lost 8 bases, and 3 bases had no gene match. The germline V gene has CDR1 LGHDT and CDR2 YNNKEL (reference sequence). The CDR3 sequence is 14 residues long. DNA of the CDR3: TGTGCCAGCGGCGGGGGGAACTCCTACAATGAGCAGTTCTTC. Amino acids: CASGGGNSYNEQFF.

This clone was detected a few times. The J gene is TRBJ1-3, the V gene TRBV14; no clear D gene. Trimming shortened V by 0 bases and J by 1 base, and 10 bases separated the two germline ends. Germline V lookup: CDR1 SGHDN, CDR2 FVKESK. The CDR3 totals 16 residues. The CDR3 sequence is CASSQDPAGSGNTIYF. The CDR3, as DNA: TGTGCCAGCAGCCAAGATCCCGCGGGGTCTGGAAACACCATATATTTT.

This clone was seen more than once but under ten times. The chain employs TRBV19 and TRBJ1-2; 7 bases are a match to TRBD1. The CDR3 runs 14 residues. Germline-derived CDR1 and CDR2 are LNHDA and SQIVND (reference sequence). Losses at the gene ends were 4 bases for V and 5 bases for J; bases not matched to a gene: 7. CDR3 in amino acids: CASSKQGTIYGYTF. CDR3 DNA sequence: TGTGCCAGTAGTAAACAGGGGACCATTTATGGCTACACCTTC. Variable domain in full (rest from reference TRBV19 and TRBJ1-2): DGGITQSPKYLFRKEGQNVTLSCEQNLNHDAMYWYRQDPGQGLRLIYYSQIVNDFQKGDIAEGYSVSREKKESFPLTVTSAQKNPTAFYLCASSKQGTIYGYTFGSGTRLTVV.

The chain links TRBV28 to TRBJ2-1, with 10 bases aligning to TRBD2. The CDR3 is 19 amino acids. V was clipped by 1 base and J by 8 bases; unmatched bases: 17. Germline CDR1 reads MDHEN; CDR2 reads SYDVKM. CDR3 residues: CASSLSDWGPSGRNYEQFF. Written as DNA, the CDR3 is TGTGCCAGCAGTTTATCCGACTGGGGCCCTAGCGGGAGAAACTATGAGCAGTTCTTC.

This clone was recorded only once. The chain links TRBV6-1 to TRBJ1-3; 7 nucleotides align to TRBD1. The CDR3 loop spans 16 amino acids. V was pared by 3 bases and J by 2 bases, with 7 bases of the junction left unmatched. CDR1 is MNHNS, CDR2 SASEGT, per germline. The DNA for the CDR3 is TGTGCCAGCAGTGACGACAGGGTGAGGACTGGAAACACCATATATTTT. Its translation: CASSDDRVRTGNTIYF.

The chain joins TRBV5-1 to TRBJ2-3; D is unresolved. CDR3 length: 13 amino acids. The V end was cut by 1 base, the J end by 5 bases, with 8 bases between. Looked up from germline, CDR1 is SGHRS and CDR2 is YFSETQ. CDR3: CASSLMALDTQYF. CDR3 nucleotide sequence: TGCGCCAGCAGCTTGATGGCCTTAGATACGCAGTATTTT.

The chain is built from TRBV1 and TRBJ1-3; the D segment call TRBD1 is taken from the table without a DNA check. TRBV1 is a recognized pseudogene. The CDR3 totals 15 residues. In DNA, the CDR3 is TGCACCAGCTCCAAACCCCAGGAAAGGAGAAACACCATATATTTT. Amino acids: CTSSKPQERRNTIYF.

The V and J genes are TRBV6-5 and TRBJ1-5; 7 bases match TRBD1. Germline V gene data show CDR1 as MNHEY and CDR2 as SVGAGI. V dropped 5 bases and J dropped 4; count of bases not matched to a gene: 5. There are 14 residues in the CDR3. The CDR3 here is CASSHRGLNQPQHF. CDR3 DNA sequence: TGTGCCAGCAGTCACAGGGGCTTAAATCAGCCCCAGCATTTT.

V gene TRBV12-3 or TRBV12-4 combines with J gene TRBJ1-1; D is ambiguous. The ends were cut back, 7 bases at V and 6 bases at J, with 15 bases in the middle. The CDR3 is made up of 13 amino acids. The CDR3: CASTLPFHSEAFF. CDR3 in DNA: TGTGCCAGCACCCTACCCTTCCACTCTGAAGCTTTCTTT.

The rearrangement uses TRBV3-1 (or the pseudogene TRBV3-2) and TRBJ1-1, with a tentative D call TRBD1 (5 bases). V gave up 4 bases and J gave up 7 bases, with 13 bases separating them. The CDR3 extends over 13 amino acids. Germline assignment: CDR1 LGHDT and CDR2 YNNKEL (reference sequence). The CDR3 DNA reads as TGTGCCAGCAGCCGGCAAAGGAGGGGTGAAGCTTTCTTT. This encodes CASSRQRRGEAFF.

The rearrangement links TRBV10-1 to TRBJ2-1; TRBD1 aligns across 7 bases. The germline V gene encodes CDR1 WNHNN and CDR2 SYGVQD (reference sequence). V shed 8 bases and J 10 bases; nucleotides not matched to a gene: 5. The CDR3 runs to 11 residues. The CDR3 DNA is TGCGCCAGCGGGGACAGCGACGAGCAGTTCTTC. This gives the protein CASGDSDEQFF.

The rearrangement joins TRBV27 to TRBJ2-1; no definite D call. The length of the CDR3 is 11 residues. Germline lookup yields CDR1 MNHEY and CDR2 SMNVEV (reference sequence). Trimming left V 10 bases short and J 6 bases short, with 10 bases between. CDR3 loop: CATREVNEQFF. CDR3 nucleotides: TGTGCCACCCGCGAGGTCAATGAGCAGTTCTTC.

This clone appeared once. This chain connects TRBV30 to TRBJ1-1; 11 bases line up with TRBD1. The V and J ends lost 2 bases and 10 bases, in that order; junction bases with no gene match: 3. The germline V gene has CDR1 GTSNPN and CDR2 SVGIG (reference sequence). This CDR3 comprises 12 residues. CDR3 region: CAWSPGTGGAFF. CDR3 coding DNA: TGTGCCTGGAGTCCCGGGACAGGGGGAGCTTTCTTT.

The CDR3 spells CASSITGGDYGYTF. The CDR3 DNA reads TGTGCCAGTAGTATTACGGGAGGCGACTATGGCTACACCTTC. The chain has TRBV19 and TRBJ1-2; D unresolved. V lost 3 bases and J lost 3, with 11 bases in between. Germline CDR1 reads LNHDA; CDR2 reads SQIVND (reference sequence). This CDR3 has 14 residues.

The genes are TRBV7-8 and TRBJ2-7; D is unresolved. The germline CDR1 and CDR2 sequences are SGHVS and FQNEAQ. V was shortened by 5 bases and J by 1 base, with 6 bases between the two germline ends. CDR3 length: 12 amino acids. The CDR3 sequence is CASSPHSYEQYF. The CDR3 region has the DNA TGTGCCAGCAGCCCACATTCCTACGAGCAGTACTTC.

V is TRBV10-3 and J is TRBJ2-7; 7 bases map to TRBD1. The CDR3 loop spans 13 amino acids. V was clipped by 7 bases and J by 5 bases; unmatched bases: 8. Germline assignment: CDR1 ENHRY and CDR2 SYGVKD. CDR3 nucleotides: TGTGCCATCAAGGAAGGACAGGACCACGAGCAGTACTTC. Protein product: CAIKEGQDHEQYF.

V gene TRBV11-3 combines with J gene TRBJ2-2; D not certain. This CDR3 has 14 residues. Germline CDR1 SGHNT, CDR2 YENEEA. V was clipped by 0 bases and J by 7 bases, with 9 bases between them. The CDR3 sequence is CASSLDAASGELFF. CDR3 DNA: TGTGCCAGCAGCTTAGATGCGGCTAGCGGGGAGCTGTTTTTT.

In nucleotides, the CDR3 is TGTGCCAGCAGCCCATTACCAGGGGAACCCCAGCATTTT. Protein sequence: CASSPLPGEPQHF. This sequence joins TRBV5-4 and TRBJ1-5; TRBD1 might be the D (6 bases). CDR3 length: 13 residues. Germline-derived CDR1 and CDR2 are SGHNT and YYREEE (reference sequence). Trimming took 4 bases from V and 10 from J, leaving 15 bases between them.

The V gene is TRBV2, the J gene TRBJ1-2, with TRBD1 matching 8 bases. From germline, CDR1 is SNHLY and CDR2 FYNNEI. The CDR3 is made up of 14 amino acids. J was trimmed by 4 bases and V by 6 bases; bases with no gene match: 7. Written as DNA, the CDR3 is TGTGCCAGCAGGCAGGGGGCTGCTGGCTATGGCTACACCTTC. Amino acids: CASRQGAAGYGYTF.

V gene TRBV25-1 combines with J gene TRBJ1-6, with D maybe TRBD1 (5 bases). CDR3 length equals 15 residues. CDR1 is MGHDK and CDR2 is SYGVNS in the germline V gene. V gave up 3 bases and J gave up 9 bases, with 15 bases separating them. The CDR3 region has the DNA TGTGCCAGCAGTGACGCGGGGGTTTCGGGTTCACCCCTCCACTTT. It yields the protein CASSDAGVSGSPLHF.

Only a few counts were recorded for this clone. The chain links TRBV18 to TRBJ1-1; no clear D gene. This CDR3 has 15 amino acids. Germline V CDR1 and CDR2: KGHSH, LQKENI. Trimming left V 3 bases short and J 1 base short, with 12 bases between. The CDR3 DNA reads TGTGCCAGCTCACCCCGGTTCGGCGGGAACACTGAAGCTTTCTTT. Its protein is CASSPRFGGNTEAFF.

CDR3 in amino acids: CASILQGHTEAFF. The CDR3 nucleotides read TGTGCCAGTATATTACAGGGGCACACTGAAGCTTTCTTT. The chain has TRBV19 and TRBJ1-1; 7 bases agree with TRBD1. Trimming took 7 bases from V and 3 from J; bases not matched to a gene: 5. The V gene's germline CDR1 is LNHDA and CDR2 SQIVND (reference sequence). This CDR3 has 13 amino acids.

The genes are TRBV3-1 (or the pseudogene TRBV3-2) and TRBJ2-7; no firm D call. Germline CDR1 and CDR2: LGHDT and YNNKEL (reference sequence). V dropped 4 bases and J dropped 5 bases, with 6 bases sitting between them. The CDR3 spans 11 residues. The chain's CDR3 is CASSLSDEQYF. The CDR3 nucleotides read TGTGCCAGCAGCCTATCAGACGAGCAGTACTTC.

J is TRBJ1-5 and V is TRBV7-9; D gene ambiguous. Germline V lookup: CDR1 SEHNR, CDR2 FQNEAQ (reference sequence). V lost 6 bases and J lost 0, with 9 bases in between. This CDR3 has 14 amino acids. The CDR3 nucleotides read TGTGCCAGCAGTCCCCCCGGTAGCAATCAGCCCCAGCATTTT. This translates into CASSPPGSNQPQHF. Complete variable domain (other parts from reference TRBV7-9 and TRBJ1-5): DTGVSQNPRHKITKRGQNVTFRCDPISEHNRLYWYRQTLGQGPEFLTYFQNEAQLEKSRLLSDRFSAERPKGSFSTLEIQRTEQGDSAMYLCASSPPGSNQPQHFGDGTRLSIL.

The gene calls are TRBV9 and TRBJ2-2; D perhaps matches TRBD2 (6 bases). This CDR3 contains 17 residues. Trimming shortened V by 0 bases and J by 3 bases, and 15 bases separated the two germline ends. From germline, CDR1 is SGDLS and CDR2 YYNGEE. CDR3 region: CASSVEVGLHYTGELFF. CDR3 bases: TGTGCCAGCAGCGTAGAGGTGGGACTCCATTACACCGGGGAGCTGTTTTTT.